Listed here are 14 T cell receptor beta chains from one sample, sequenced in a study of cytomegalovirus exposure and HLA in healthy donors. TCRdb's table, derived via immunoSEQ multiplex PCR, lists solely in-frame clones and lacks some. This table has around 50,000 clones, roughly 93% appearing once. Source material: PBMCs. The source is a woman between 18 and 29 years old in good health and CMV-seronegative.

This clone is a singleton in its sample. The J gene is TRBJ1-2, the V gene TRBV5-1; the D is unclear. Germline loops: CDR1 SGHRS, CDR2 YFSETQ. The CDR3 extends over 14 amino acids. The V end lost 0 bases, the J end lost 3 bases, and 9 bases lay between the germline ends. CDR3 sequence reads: CASSLGGSDYGYTF. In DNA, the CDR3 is TGCGCCAGCAGCTTGGGCGGCAGCGACTATGGCTACACCTTC.

In nucleotides, the CDR3 is TGCAGCGGGAAACAGGGGGCCGATGGCACAGATACGCAGTATTTT. This translates into CSGKQGADGTDTQYF. The rearrangement joins TRBV29-1 to TRBJ2-3, with 9 bases that match TRBD1. The CDR3 is 15 amino acids. Trimming cost V 7 bases and J 1 base; bases outside gene matches: 9. Per germline, CDR1 SQVTM and CDR2 ANQGSEA.

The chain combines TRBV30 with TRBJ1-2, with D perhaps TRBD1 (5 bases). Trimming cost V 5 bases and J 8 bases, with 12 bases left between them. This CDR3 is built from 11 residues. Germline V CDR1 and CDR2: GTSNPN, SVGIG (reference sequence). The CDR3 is CAWGHDSGYTF. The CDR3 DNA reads TGTGCCTGGGGCCATGACAGCGGCTACACCTTC.

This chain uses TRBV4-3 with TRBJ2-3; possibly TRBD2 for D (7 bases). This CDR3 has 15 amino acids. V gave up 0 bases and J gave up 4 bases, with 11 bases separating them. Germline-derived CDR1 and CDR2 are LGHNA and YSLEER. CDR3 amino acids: CASSQEGGAADTQYF. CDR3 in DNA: TGCGCCAGCAGCCAAGAGGGGGGGGCGGCAGATACGCAGTATTTT.

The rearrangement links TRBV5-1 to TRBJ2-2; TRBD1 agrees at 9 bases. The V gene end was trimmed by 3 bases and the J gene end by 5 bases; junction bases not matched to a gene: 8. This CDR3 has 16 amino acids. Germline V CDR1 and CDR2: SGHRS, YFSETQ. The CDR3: CASSSTGGDRTGELFF. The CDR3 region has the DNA TGCGCCAGCAGCTCTACAGGGGGCGATAGGACCGGGGAGCTGTTTTTT.

The CDR3 region has the DNA TGTGCCAGCAGTAAGGCGGGGCTGAGCAATCAGCCCCAGCATTTT. Translating it yields CASSKAGLSNQPQHF. This sequence joins TRBV7-2 and TRBJ1-5; D is perhaps TRBD1 (5 bases). CDR1 is SGHTA and CDR2 is FQGNSA in the germline V gene. The CDR3 contains 15 residues. Between the trimmed V and J ends, which lost 6 bases and 1 base, there was a span of 13 bases.

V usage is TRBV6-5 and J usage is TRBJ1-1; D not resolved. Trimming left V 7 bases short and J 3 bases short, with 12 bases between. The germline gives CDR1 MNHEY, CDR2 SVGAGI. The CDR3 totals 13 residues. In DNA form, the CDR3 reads TGTGCCAGCAAATTCGGGAGGGACACTGAAGCTTTCTTT. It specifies CASKFGRDTEAFF.

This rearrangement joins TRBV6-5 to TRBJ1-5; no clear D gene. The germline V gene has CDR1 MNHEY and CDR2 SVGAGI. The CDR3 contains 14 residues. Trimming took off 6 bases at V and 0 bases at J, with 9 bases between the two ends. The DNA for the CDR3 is TGTGCCAGCAGCCGGGGTTATAGCAATCAGCCCCAGCATTTT. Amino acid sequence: CASSRGYSNQPQHF.

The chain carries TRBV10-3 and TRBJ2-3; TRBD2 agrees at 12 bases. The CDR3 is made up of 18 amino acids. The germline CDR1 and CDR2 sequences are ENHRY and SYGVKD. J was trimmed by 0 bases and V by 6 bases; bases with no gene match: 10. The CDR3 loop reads CAISPLAGGNPSTDTQYF. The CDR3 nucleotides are TGTGCCATCAGCCCACTAGCGGGGGGTAATCCTAGCACAGATACGCAGTATTTT.

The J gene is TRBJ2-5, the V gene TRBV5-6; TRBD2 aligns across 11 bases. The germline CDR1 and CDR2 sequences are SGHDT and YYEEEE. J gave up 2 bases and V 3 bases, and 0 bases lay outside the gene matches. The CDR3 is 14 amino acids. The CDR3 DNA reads TGTGCCAGCAGCTCTAGCGGGAGGCAAGAGACCCAGTACTTC. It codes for CASSSSGRQETQYF. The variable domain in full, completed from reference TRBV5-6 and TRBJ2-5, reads DAGVTQSPTHLIKTRGQQVTLRCSPKSGHDTVSWYQQALGQGPQFIFQYYEEEERQRGNFPDRFSGHQFPNYSSELNVNALLLGDSALYLCASSSSGRQETQYFGPGTRLLVL.

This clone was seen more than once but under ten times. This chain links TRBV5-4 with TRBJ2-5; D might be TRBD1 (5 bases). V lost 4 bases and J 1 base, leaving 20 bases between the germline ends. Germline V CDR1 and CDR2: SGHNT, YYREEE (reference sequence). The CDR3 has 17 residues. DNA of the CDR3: TGTGCCAGCAGCCCCCCTAGGTCGCAGGGCTCCCAAGAGACCCAGTACTTC. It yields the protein CASSPPRSQGSQETQYF.

CDR3 amino acids: CASRPGTASGSQETQYF. Written as DNA, the CDR3 is TGTGCCAGCAGACCCGGTACAGCTAGCGGGAGTCAAGAGACCCAGTACTTC. The chain links TRBV2 to TRBJ2-5, with 10 bases fitting TRBD2. This CDR3 has 17 amino acids. The germline V gene has CDR1 SNHLY and CDR2 FYNNEI. Trimming cost V 6 bases and J 2 bases; bases outside gene matches: 12.

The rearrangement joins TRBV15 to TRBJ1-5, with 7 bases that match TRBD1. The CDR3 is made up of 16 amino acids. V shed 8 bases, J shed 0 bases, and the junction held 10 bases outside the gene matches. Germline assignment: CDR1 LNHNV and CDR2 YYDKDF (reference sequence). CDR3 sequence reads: CATVRSGTASNQPQHF. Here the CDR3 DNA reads TGTGCCACCGTCCGGTCCGGGACAGCTAGCAATCAGCCCCAGCATTTT.

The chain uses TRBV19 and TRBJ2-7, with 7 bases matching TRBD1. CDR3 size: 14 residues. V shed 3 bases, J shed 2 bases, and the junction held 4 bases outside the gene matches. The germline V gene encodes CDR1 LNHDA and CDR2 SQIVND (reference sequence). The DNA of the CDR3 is TGTGCCAGTAGTATGACAGGGAACACCTACGAGCAGTACTTC. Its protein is CASSMTGNTYEQYF. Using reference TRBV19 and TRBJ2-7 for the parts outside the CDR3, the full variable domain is DGGITQSPKYLFRKEGQNVTLSCEQNLNHDAMYWYRQDPGQGLRLIYYSQIVNDFQKGDIAEGYSVSREKKESFPLTVTSAQKNPTAFYLCASSMTGNTYEQYFGPGTRLTVT.